The rows below give T cell receptor beta chains drawn from one sample of a study of T cell responses to AZD1222 COVID-19 vaccine. Using immunoSEQ multiplex PCR, the repertoire was profiled, and TCRdb retains in-frame clones only, with some absent. The sample carries under 200,000 clones, approximately 93% recorded once. This sample comprised peripheral blood, obtained on day 0 of AZD1222 vaccination. Source of these receptors: an adult in good health. Both conserved end residues are part of each CDR3.

>TRBJ2-7|TRBV27
CASSNIGDEQYF
>TRBJ1-5|TRBV7-9
CASSSTGDSNQPQHF
>TRBJ2-1|TRBV6-5
CASSYSDRLFF
>TRBJ2-5|TRBV10-3
CAISEGARGLEEETQYF
>TRBJ2-3|TRBV7-2
CASSLGRRRGGYTDTQYF
>TRBJ1-4|TRBV6-5
CASSADRYNEKLFF
>TRBJ2-1|TRBV6-5
CASSYSSNEQFF
>TRBJ1-6|TRBV6-5
CASSYSGQGLEFTLHF
>TRBJ2-7|TRBV18
CASSPLGVAGFEQYF
>TRBJ2-3|TRBV7-2
CASSLMQGATDTQYF
>TRBJ2-3|TRBV29-1
CSSGQLHSTDTQYF
>TRBJ2-1|TRBV5-1
CASSSRLQGVGQFF
>TRBJ2-3|TRBV24-1
CATLTPGGADTQYF
>TRBJ1-1|TRBV15
CATSRPGTANTEAFF
>TRBJ1-6|TRBV23-1
CASSHPLWDSPLHF
>TRBJ1-1|TRBV19
CASSMGTGPNTEAFF
>TRBJ2-6|TRBV5-5
CASSLAGGSGANVLTF
>TRBJ1-3|TRBV6-6
CASSGGDSSGNTIYF
>TRBJ1-3|TRBV7-9
CASTPFEGGNTIYF
>TRBJ2-1|TRBV7-6
CASSPGLAGGGNEQFF
>TRBJ1-1|TRBV10-3
CAIGRQGLQPNTEAFF
>TRBJ1-2|TRBV19
CASSIEQGLRGYTF
>TRBJ1-5|TRBV11-2
CASSKTGFNQPQHF
>TRBJ2-3|TRBV6-5
CASAPFPDTQYF
>TRBJ1-1|TRBV19
CASSIRRGRLDTEAFF
>TRBJ2-7|TRBV11-2
CASSLTETLTYEQYF
>TRBJ2-1|TRBV6-5
CASSYGTSAINNEQFF
>TRBJ1-4|TRBV2
CASRAQPEKLFF
>TRBJ1-2|TRBV29-1
CSVLRQGRVSGYTF
>TRBJ2-1|TRBV9
CASSPLGGGEQFF
>TRBJ1-1|TRBV3-1/TRBV3-2
CASSQVGSDTEAFF
>TRBJ1-2|TRBV7-8
CASSFSVSNYGYTF
>TRBJ2-5|TRBV27
CASSPRLAGRQETQYF
>TRBJ2-2|TRBV5-4
CASSTPGLAGTGELFF
>TRBJ1-5|TRBV2
CASRELSGQPQHF
>TRBJ1-2|TRBV10-1
CASSGRGQGAGYTF
>TRBJ1-4|TRBV5-1
CASSPAGDRGEKLFF
>TRBJ2-1|TRBV5-1
CASSLFISSYNEQFF
>TRBJ1-2|TRBV28
CASSSGTAYGYTF
>TRBJ1-2|TRBV5-1
CASSEGDLKVYGYTF
>TRBJ2-1|TRBV27
CASRKRGGANNEQFF
>TRBJ2-7|TRBV7-6
CASSLLGLEQYF
>TRBJ1-1|TRBV19
CASRAGAVNTEAFF